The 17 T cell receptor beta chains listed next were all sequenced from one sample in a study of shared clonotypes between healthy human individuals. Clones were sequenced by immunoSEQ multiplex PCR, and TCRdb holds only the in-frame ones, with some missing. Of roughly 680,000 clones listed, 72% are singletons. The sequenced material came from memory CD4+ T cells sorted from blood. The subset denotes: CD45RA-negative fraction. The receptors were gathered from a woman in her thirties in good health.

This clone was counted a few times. CDR3: CASSPLEGYSGNTIYF. Here the CDR3 DNA reads TGTGCCAGCTCACCACTCGAGGGGTATAGTGGAAACACCATATATTTT. V and J are TRBV18 and TRBJ1-3; D is perhaps TRBD1 (5 bases). The CDR3 consists of 16 residues. V lost 1 base to trimming and J lost 3 bases, with 13 bases between them. CDR1 and CDR2 from the germline V gene are KGHSH and LQKENI.

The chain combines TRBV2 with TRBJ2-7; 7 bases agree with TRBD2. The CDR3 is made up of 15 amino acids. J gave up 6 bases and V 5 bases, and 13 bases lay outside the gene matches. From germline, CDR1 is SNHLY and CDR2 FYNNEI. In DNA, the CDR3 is TGTGCCAGCAGTCCAGGACTAGACTATCTGAGCGAGCAGTACTTC. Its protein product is CASSPGLDYLSEQYF.

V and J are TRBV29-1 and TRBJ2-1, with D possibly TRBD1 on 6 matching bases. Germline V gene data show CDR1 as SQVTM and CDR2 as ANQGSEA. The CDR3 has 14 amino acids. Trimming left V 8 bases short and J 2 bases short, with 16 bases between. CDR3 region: CSSYHGQPYNEQFF. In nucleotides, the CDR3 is TGCAGCTCTTACCACGGACAGCCCTACAATGAGCAGTTCTTC.

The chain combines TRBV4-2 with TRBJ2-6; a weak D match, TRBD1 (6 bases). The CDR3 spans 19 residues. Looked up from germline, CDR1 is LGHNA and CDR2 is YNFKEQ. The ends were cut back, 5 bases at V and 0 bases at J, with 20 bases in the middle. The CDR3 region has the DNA TGTGCCAGCAGCTTGGATAGGGCAGGGGCTAACTCTGGGGCCAACGTCCTGACTTTC. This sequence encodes CASSLDRAGANSGANVLTF.

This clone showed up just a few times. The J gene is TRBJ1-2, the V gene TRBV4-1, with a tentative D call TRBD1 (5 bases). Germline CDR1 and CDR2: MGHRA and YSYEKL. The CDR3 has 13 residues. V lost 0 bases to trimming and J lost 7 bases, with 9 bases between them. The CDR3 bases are TGCGCCAGCAGCCAAGATCAAGGGGTTGGCTACACCTTC. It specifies CASSQDQGVGYTF.

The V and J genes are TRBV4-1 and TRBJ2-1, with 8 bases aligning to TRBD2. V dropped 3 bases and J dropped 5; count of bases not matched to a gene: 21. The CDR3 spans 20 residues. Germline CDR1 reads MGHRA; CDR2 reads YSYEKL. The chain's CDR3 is CASSQEDGTSLNLGDNEQFF. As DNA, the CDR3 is TGCGCCAGCAGCCAGGAAGATGGGACTAGTCTAAATCTTGGGGACAATGAGCAGTTCTTC.

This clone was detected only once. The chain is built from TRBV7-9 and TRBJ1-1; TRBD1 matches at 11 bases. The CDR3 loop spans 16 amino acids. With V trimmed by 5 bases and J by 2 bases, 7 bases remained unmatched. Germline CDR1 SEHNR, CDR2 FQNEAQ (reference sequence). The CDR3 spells CASSAWTGGRNTEAFF. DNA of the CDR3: TGTGCCAGCAGCGCCTGGACAGGGGGCCGAAACACTGAAGCTTTCTTT.

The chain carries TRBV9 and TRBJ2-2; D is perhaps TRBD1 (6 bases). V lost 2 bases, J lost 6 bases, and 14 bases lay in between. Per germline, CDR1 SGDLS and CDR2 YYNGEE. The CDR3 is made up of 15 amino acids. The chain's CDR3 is CASSVRDTRSGELFF. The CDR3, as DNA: TGTGCCAGCAGCGTTCGGGACACCCGGTCCGGGGAGCTGTTTTTT.

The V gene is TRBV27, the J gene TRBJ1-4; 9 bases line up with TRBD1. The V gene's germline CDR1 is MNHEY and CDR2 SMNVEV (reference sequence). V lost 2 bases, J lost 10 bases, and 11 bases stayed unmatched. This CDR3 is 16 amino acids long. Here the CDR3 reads CASSLAGRTGVGKLFF. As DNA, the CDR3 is TGTGCCAGCAGTTTAGCGGGGCGGACAGGGGTCGGAAAACTGTTTTTT.

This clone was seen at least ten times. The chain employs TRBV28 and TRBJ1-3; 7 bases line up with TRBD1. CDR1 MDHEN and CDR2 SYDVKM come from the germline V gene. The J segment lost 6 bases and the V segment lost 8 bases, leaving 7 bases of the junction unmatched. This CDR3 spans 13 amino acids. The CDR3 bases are TGTGCCAGCCGAGGGCAGGGGGTAAACACCATATATTTT. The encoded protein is CASRGQGVNTIYF.

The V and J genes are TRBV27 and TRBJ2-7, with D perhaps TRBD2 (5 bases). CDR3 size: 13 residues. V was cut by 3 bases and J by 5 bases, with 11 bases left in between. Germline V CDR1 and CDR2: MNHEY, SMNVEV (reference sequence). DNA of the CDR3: TGTGCCAGCAGTTTGATCCGGGAAGACGAGCAGTACTTC. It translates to CASSLIREDEQYF.

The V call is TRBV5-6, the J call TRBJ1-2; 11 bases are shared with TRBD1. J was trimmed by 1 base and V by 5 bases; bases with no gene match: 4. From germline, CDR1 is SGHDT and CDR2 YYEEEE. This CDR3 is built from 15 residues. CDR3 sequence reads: CASSWTGGLNYGYTF. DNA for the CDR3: TGTGCCAGCAGTTGGACAGGGGGCCTTAACTATGGCTACACCTTC.

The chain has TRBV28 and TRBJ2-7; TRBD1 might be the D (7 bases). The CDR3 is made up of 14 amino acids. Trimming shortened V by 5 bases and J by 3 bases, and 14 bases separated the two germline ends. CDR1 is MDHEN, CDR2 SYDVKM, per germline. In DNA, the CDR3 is TGTGCCAGCAGTGCGCAGGGGGAGGTCTACGAGCAGTACTTC. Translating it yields CASSAQGEVYEQYF.

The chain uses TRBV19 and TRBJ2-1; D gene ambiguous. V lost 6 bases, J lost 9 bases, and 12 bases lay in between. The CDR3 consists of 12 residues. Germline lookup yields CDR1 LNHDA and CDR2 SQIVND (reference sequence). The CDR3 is CASRMSGPEQFF. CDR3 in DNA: TGTGCCAGTAGGATGTCCGGCCCTGAGCAGTTCTTC.

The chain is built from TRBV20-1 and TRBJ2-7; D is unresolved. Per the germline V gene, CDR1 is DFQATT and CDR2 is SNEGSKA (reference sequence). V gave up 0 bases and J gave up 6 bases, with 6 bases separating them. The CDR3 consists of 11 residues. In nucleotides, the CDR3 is TGCAGTGCTAGAGATCGTCGCGAGCAGTACTTC. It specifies CSARDRREQYF.

The CDR3: CASSLQEDYGYTF. CDR3 bases: TGTGCCAGCAGTCTGCAGGAGGACTATGGCTACACCTTC. The chain has TRBV6-5 and TRBJ1-2, with unresolved D. CDR3 length: 13 amino acids. V lost 5 bases, J lost 3 bases, and 10 bases lay in between. Per germline, CDR1 MNHEY and CDR2 SVGAGI.

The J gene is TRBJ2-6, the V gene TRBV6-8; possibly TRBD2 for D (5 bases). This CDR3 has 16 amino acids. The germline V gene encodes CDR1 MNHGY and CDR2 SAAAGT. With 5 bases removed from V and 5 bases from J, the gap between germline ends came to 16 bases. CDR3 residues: CASSISAQSRANVLTF. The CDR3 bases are TGTGCCAGCAGTATTAGCGCACAAAGTCGGGCCAACGTCCTGACTTTC.